The 26 T cell receptor beta chains below come from one sample, sequenced in a study of blood T cell repertoires in COVID-19. The protocol was immunoSEQ multiplex PCR, while the TCRdb copy is restricted to in-frame clones and leaves out a portion. The sample contains about 100,000 clones, about 80% of which appear only once. The specimen was peripheral blood. These receptors all stem from a man aged 55 to 70 with acute or convalescent COVID-19.

This chain links TRBV10-3 with TRBJ2-3, with D perhaps TRBD1 (6 bases). V was clipped by 3 bases and J by 2 bases, with 12 bases between them. From germline, CDR1 is ENHRY and CDR2 SYGVKD. This CDR3 has 15 amino acids. In DNA, the CDR3 is TGTGCCATCAGTGAACAGGGCACCTCCACAGATACGCAGTATTTT. Translating gives CAISEQGTSTDTQYF.

J is TRBJ1-2 and V is TRBV6-5; 12 bases line up with TRBD1. V was clipped by 5 bases and J by 3 bases; unmatched bases: 4. CDR3 size: 15 residues. Germline V gene sequence: CDR1 MNHEY, CDR2 SVGAGI. The CDR3 spells CASSPGTGGDYGYTF. In nucleotides, the CDR3 is TGTGCCAGCAGTCCCGGGACAGGGGGCGACTATGGCTACACCTTC.

This chain connects TRBV10-2 to TRBJ1-2; 7 positions agree with TRBD1. V dropped 8 bases and J dropped 8; count of bases not matched to a gene: 8. Looked up from germline, CDR1 is WSHSY and CDR2 is SAAADI. There are 12 residues in the CDR3. CDR3 nucleotides: TGCGCCAGCGGGACAGCTTCGGGAGGCTACACCTTC. Its protein is CASGTASGGYTF.

As to this clone: The sample holds other DNA sequences that translate to the same CDR3. The genes are TRBV5-1 and TRBJ2-3, with 7 nucleotides matching TRBD1. Germline CDR1 is SGHRS and CDR2 is YFSETQ. This CDR3 is 14 amino acids long. With 0 bases clipped from V and 6 bases from J, the junction kept 4 bases outside the gene matches. DNA of the CDR3: TGCGCCAGCAGCTTGGGACAGGGTGGGGATACGCAGTATTTT. Protein: CASSLGQGGDTQYF.

This clone was counted once. This chain links TRBV6-5 with TRBJ2-7; D is uncertain. The germline V and J ends were trimmed by 1 base and 3 bases, with 13 bases remaining between them. The CDR3 is made up of 15 amino acids. Germline lookup yields CDR1 MNHEY and CDR2 SVGAGI. The CDR3 nucleotides are TGTGCCAGCAGTTACTTGCCCCAGTCGATCTACGAGCAGTACGTC. Translating gives CASSYLPQSIYEQYV.

The gene calls are TRBV27 and TRBJ1-2; 8 positions agree with TRBD1. This CDR3 contains 13 residues. The ends lost 5 bases at V and 4 bases at J; junction bases unmatched: 3. Looked up from germline, CDR1 is MNHEY and CDR2 is SMNVEV (reference sequence). The CDR3 nucleotides read TGTGCCAGCAGTCTTACAGGGGGCTATGGCTACACCTTC. Translation: CASSLTGGYGYTF.

This chain uses TRBV5-1 with TRBJ2-1; TRBD2 matches at 11 bases. Germline CDR1 reads SGHRS; CDR2 reads YFSETQ. This CDR3 has 15 amino acids. The junction had 6 bases not matched to a gene; V was cut back by 4 bases and J by 6 bases. The CDR3 here is CASSPGLAGSNEQFF. The CDR3 coding sequence is TGCGCCAGCAGCCCCGGACTAGCGGGCAGCAATGAGCAGTTCTTC. Complete variable domain (other parts from reference TRBV5-1 and TRBJ2-1): KAGVTQTPRYLIKTRGQQVTLSCSPISGHRSVSWYQQTPGQGLQFLFEYFSETQRNKGNFPGRFSGRQFSNSRSEMNVSTLELGDSALYLCASSPGLAGSNEQFFGPGTRLTVL.

The chain uses TRBV7-2 and TRBJ2-7; 11 bases map to TRBD2. With 1 base clipped from V and 1 base from J, the junction kept 6 bases outside the gene matches. CDR3 size: 17 residues. Germline V gene data show CDR1 as SGHTA and CDR2 as FQGNSA. CDR3 region: CASSLGLAGTLSYEQYV. The CDR3 region has the DNA TGTGCCAGCAGCTTAGGACTAGCGGGAACGCTATCCTACGAGCAGTACGTC.

This clone was seen a few times. The V gene is TRBV4-1, the J gene TRBJ1-6; the match to TRBD1 covers 7 bases. Germline trimming cut 1 base from V and 3 bases from J; bases unmatched to any gene: 0. The CDR3 has 15 residues. The V gene's germline CDR1 is MGHRA and CDR2 YSYEKL. The CDR3 DNA sequence: TGCGCCAGCAGCCAAGGACAGGGCTATAATTCACCCCTCCACTTT. It is translated as CASSQGQGYNSPLHF.

The chain is built from TRBV15 and TRBJ1-4; D uncertain. Trimming took off 0 bases at V and 4 bases at J, with 9 bases between the two ends. Per the germline V gene, CDR1 is LNHNV and CDR2 is YYDKDF (reference sequence). The CDR3 loop spans 15 amino acids. CDR3 residues: CATSRERVGNEKLFF. The CDR3 DNA reads as TGTGCCACCAGCAGAGAACGCGTTGGTAATGAAAAACTGTTTTTT.

V usage is TRBV6-6 and J usage is TRBJ1-2; no reliable D call. CDR3 size: 14 residues. Germline V lookup: CDR1 MNHNY, CDR2 SVGAGI (reference sequence). Deletions cut 2 bases from V and 4 bases from J, with 11 bases between. The DNA for the CDR3 is TGTGCCAGCAGTTACATCCCTTTCCGCTATGGCTACACCTTC. Its protein is CASSYIPFRYGYTF.

The chain is built from TRBV7-9 and TRBJ2-2, with 9 positions matching TRBD1. The CDR3 totals 13 residues. The V gene end was trimmed by 5 bases and the J gene end by 6 bases; junction bases not matched to a gene: 1. Germline V gives CDR1 SEHNR, CDR2 FQNEAQ (reference sequence). CDR3 DNA: TGTGCCAGCAGCGGACAGGGGTCCGGGGAGCTGTTTTTT. This codes for CASSGQGSGELFF.

This clone has a single count. V gene TRBV6-5 combines with J gene TRBJ2-1; a possible D gene is TRBD1 (6 bases). Germline V lookup: CDR1 MNHEY, CDR2 SVGAGI. The ends were cut back, 5 bases at V and 2 bases at J, with 13 bases in the middle. The CDR3 has 15 residues. Here the CDR3 DNA reads TGTGCCAGCAGTCGACAGGCCCATGCCTACAATGAGCAGTTCTTC. Translated: CASSRQAHAYNEQFF.

This chain joins TRBV10-3 and TRBJ2-5; unclear D gene. Germline CDR1 ENHRY, CDR2 SYGVKD. The length of the CDR3 is 13 residues. Trimming removed 2 bases from V and 4 bases from J, with 8 bases in between. The CDR3 DNA sequence: TGTGCCATCAGTGAGGCCCAACTAGAGACCCAGTACTTC. Its protein is CAISEAQLETQYF.

As regards this clone: The germline gene is not matched at one end of the junction; a read error may be the cause. The chain is built from TRBV13 and TRBJ2-2; 8 positions match TRBD1. The CDR3 totals 15 residues. From germline, CDR1 is PRHDT and CDR2 FYEKMQ (reference sequence). CDR3: CASSLGTGNTGELFF. CDR3 sequence (DNA): TGTGCCAGCAGCCTAGGGACAGGGAACACCGGGGAGCTGTTTTTT.

The chain uses TRBV28 and TRBJ2-3; possibly TRBD2 for D (5 bases). The V gene lost 2 bases and the J gene lost 7 bases, with 13 bases spanning the gap. The germline CDR1 and CDR2 sequences are MDHEN and SYDVKM. The CDR3 is 14 amino acids. The CDR3 region is CASSLRLAGNTQYF. CDR3 in DNA: TGTGCCAGCAGTTTACGTCTAGCTGGAAATACGCAGTATTTT.

The chain carries TRBV5-1 and TRBJ1-4; 11 nucleotides agree with TRBD1. The CDR3 is 14 residues long. CDR1 and CDR2 from the germline V gene are SGHRS and YFSETQ. Trimming at V came to 2 bases and at J to 15 bases, leaving 9 bases not matched to a gene. The CDR3 DNA follows: TGCGCCAGCAGCTTCTTGGACAGGGGGCGTCAGGTGTTTTTT. It encodes CASSFLDRGRQVFF.

CDR3 sequence: CASRETGYGHEQYV. CDR3 DNA: TGTGCCAGCAGGGAGACAGGGTATGGGCACGAGCAGTACGTC. The chain recombines TRBV28 with TRBJ2-7; 7 nucleotides match TRBD1. The length of the CDR3 is 14 residues. After removal of 6 bases from V and 5 bases from J, the junction contained 10 bases not matched to a gene. In germline, CDR1 is MDHEN, CDR2 SYDVKM.

This clone came up once. The chain recombines TRBV11-3 with TRBJ2-5; weak D call: TRBD2 (5 bases). Germline CDR1 SGHNT, CDR2 YENEEA. This CDR3 has 14 residues. Deletions cut 5 bases from V and 5 bases from J, with 15 bases between. CDR3 in amino acids: CASSGIGERETQYF. CDR3 sequence (DNA): TGTGCCAGCAGCGGGATAGGAGAGCGGGAGACCCAGTACTTC.

The rearrangement links TRBV11-3 to TRBJ1-1; 7 bases align to TRBD1. This CDR3 is 15 amino acids long. Germline V gene lookup returns CDR1 SGHNT and CDR2 YENEEA. The V gene end was trimmed by 5 bases and the J gene end by 5 bases; junction bases not matched to a gene: 11. The CDR3 region has the DNA TGTGCCAGCAGCCCTCCAGATGACAGGGAAACTGAAGCTTTCTTT. Amino acids: CASSPPDDRETEAFF. The full variable domain, its missing parts supplied by reference TRBV11-3 and TRBJ1-1, is EAGVVQSPRYKIIEKKQPVAFWCNPISGHNTLYWYLQNLGQGPELLIRYENEEAVDDSQLPKDRFSAERLKGVDSTLKIQPAELGDSAVYLCASSPPDDRETEAFFGQGTRLTVV.

The chain links TRBV6-2 or TRBV6-3 to TRBJ2-5; TRBD2 might be the D (6 bases). The V and J ends lost 0 bases and 9 bases respectively, with 20 bases between them. From germline, CDR1 is MNHEY and CDR2 SVGEGT. The CDR3 loop spans 16 amino acids. The CDR3 here is CASSYSKTRNRWAQYF. The CDR3 DNA is TGTGCCAGCAGTTACTCGAAGACTAGAAACAGGTGGGCCCAGTACTTC.

This chain links TRBV19 with TRBJ2-6, with TRBD2 identical over 7 bases. Germline assignment: CDR1 LNHDA and CDR2 SQIVND (reference sequence). This CDR3 comprises 18 residues. J lost 0 bases, V lost 1 base, and 6 bases had no gene match. The chain's CDR3 is CASSIGGGSPSGANVLTF. The CDR3 bases are TGTGCCAGTAGTATAGGGGGGGGAAGTCCCTCTGGGGCCAACGTCCTGACTTTC.

The chain employs TRBV14 and TRBJ2-7; 11 bases map to TRBD2. The trim removed 2 bases at V and 3 bases at J, leaving 3 bases unmatched. Germline V gene lookup returns CDR1 SGHDN and CDR2 FVKESK. CDR3 size: 15 residues. Here the CDR3 DNA reads TGTGCCAGCAGCCAACAAACTAGCGGGAGCTACGAGCAGTACTTC. Translated: CASSQQTSGSYEQYF.

The chain recombines TRBV27 with TRBJ1-5, with 7 bases lining up with TRBD1. The V gene's germline CDR1 is MNHEY and CDR2 SMNVEV (reference sequence). This CDR3 comprises 17 residues. Losses at the gene ends were 3 bases for V and 1 base for J; bases not matched to a gene: 9. As DNA, the CDR3 is TGTGCCAGCAGTTTGACGGGGACAGCCCTGAGCAATCAGCCCCAGCATTTT. It specifies CASSLTGTALSNQPQHF.

The J gene is TRBJ2-5, the V gene TRBV25-1; D might be TRBD2 (5 bases). Between the trimmed V and J ends, which lost 2 bases and 8 bases, there was a span of 12 bases. Germline V gene lookup returns CDR1 MGHDK and CDR2 SYGVNS. The CDR3 length is 13 residues. The CDR3 protein is CASSERPRETQYF. CDR3 nucleotides: TGTGCCAGCAGTGAACGGCCACGGGAAACCCAGTACTTC. Variable domain in full (rest from reference TRBV25-1 and TRBJ2-5): EADIYQTPRYLVIGTGKKITLECSQTMGHDKMYWYQQDPGMELHLIHYSYGVNSTEKGDLSSESTVSRIRTEHFPLTLESARPSHTSQYLCASSERPRETQYFGPGTRLLVL.

V and J are TRBV10-3 and TRBJ1-4; the match to TRBD1 covers 7 bases. From germline, CDR1 is ENHRY and CDR2 SYGVKD. This CDR3 has 17 amino acids. J gave up 7 bases and V 0 bases, and 11 bases lay outside the gene matches. CDR3 bases: TGTGCCATCAGTGAGTCCGAGACAGGGTACGGAAGTGAAAAACTGTTTTTT. Its translation is CAISESETGYGSEKLFF.